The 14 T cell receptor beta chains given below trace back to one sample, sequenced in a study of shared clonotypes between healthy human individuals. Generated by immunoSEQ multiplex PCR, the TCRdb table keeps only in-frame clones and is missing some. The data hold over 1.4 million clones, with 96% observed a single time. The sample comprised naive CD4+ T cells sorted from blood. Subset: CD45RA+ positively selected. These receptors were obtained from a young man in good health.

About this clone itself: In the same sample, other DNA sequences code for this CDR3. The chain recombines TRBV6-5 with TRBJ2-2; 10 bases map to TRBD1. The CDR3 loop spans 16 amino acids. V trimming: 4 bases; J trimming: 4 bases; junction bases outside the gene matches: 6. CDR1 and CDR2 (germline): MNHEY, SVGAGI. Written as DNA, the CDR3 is TGTGCCAGCAGTTTCAGGACAGGGGGGGTCACCGGGGAGCTGTTTTTT. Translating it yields CASSFRTGGVTGELFF.

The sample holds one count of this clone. CDR3 nucleotide sequence: TGTGCCAGCAGCCCCTCAGTGGGAGAGAACACCGGGGAGCTGTTTTTT. Translation gives CASSPSVGENTGELFF. The chain has TRBV7-9 and TRBJ2-2, with a possible D match to TRBD2 (5 bases). The germline V gene encodes CDR1 SEHNR and CDR2 FQNEAQ (reference sequence). V dropped 5 bases and J dropped 1 base, with 14 bases sitting between them. This CDR3 region has 16 residues.

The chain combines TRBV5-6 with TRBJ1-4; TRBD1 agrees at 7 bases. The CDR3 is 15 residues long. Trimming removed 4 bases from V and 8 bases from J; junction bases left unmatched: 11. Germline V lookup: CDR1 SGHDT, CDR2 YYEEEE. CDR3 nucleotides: TGTGCCAGCAGCCTGGGAGGGGGCCTAGGGGAAAAACTGTTTTTT. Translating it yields CASSLGGGLGEKLFF.

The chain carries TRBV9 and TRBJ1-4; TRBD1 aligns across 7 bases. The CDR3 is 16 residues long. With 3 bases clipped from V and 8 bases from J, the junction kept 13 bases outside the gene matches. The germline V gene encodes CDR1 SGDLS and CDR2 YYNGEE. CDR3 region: CASSARPGQPEEKLFF. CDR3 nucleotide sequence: TGTGCCAGCAGCGCAAGGCCGGGACAGCCGGAAGAAAAACTGTTTTTT.

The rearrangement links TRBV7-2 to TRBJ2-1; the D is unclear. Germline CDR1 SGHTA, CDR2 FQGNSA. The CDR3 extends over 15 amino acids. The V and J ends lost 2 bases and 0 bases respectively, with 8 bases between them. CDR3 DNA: TGTGCCAGCAGCTTAAGTCTAGTCTCCTACAATGAGCAGTTCTTC. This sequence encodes CASSLSLVSYNEQFF.

The CDR3 is CASSQEVGRVQETQYF. In DNA, the CDR3 is TGCGCCAGCAGCCAAGAGGTCGGCAGGGTCCAAGAGACCCAGTACTTC. The rearrangement links TRBV4-1 to TRBJ2-5, with D possibly being TRBD1 (5 bases). Trimming took 0 bases from V and 1 from J, leaving 12 bases between them. Germline CDR1 MGHRA, CDR2 YSYEKL. This CDR3 spans 16 amino acids.

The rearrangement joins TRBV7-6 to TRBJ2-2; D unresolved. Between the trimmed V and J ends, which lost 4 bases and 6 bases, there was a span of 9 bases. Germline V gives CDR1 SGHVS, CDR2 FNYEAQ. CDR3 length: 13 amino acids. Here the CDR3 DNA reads TGTGCCAGCAGCTCCTGGGAAGCCGGGGAGCTGTTTTTT. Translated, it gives CASSSWEAGELFF.

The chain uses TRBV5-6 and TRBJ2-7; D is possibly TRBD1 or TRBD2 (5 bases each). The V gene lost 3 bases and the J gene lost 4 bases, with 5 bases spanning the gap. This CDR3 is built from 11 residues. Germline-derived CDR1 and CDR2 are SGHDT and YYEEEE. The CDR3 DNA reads TGTGCCAGCAGCTGGGGGTACGAGCAGTACTTC. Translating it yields CASSWGYEQYF.

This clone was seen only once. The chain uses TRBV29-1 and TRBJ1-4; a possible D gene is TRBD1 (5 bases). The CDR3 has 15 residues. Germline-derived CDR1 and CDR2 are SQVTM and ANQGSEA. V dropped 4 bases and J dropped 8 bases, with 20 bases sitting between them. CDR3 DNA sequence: TGCAGCGTTGCGAGGGGAAAGGGACGTTTCGAAAAACTGTTTTTT. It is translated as CSVARGKGRFEKLFF.

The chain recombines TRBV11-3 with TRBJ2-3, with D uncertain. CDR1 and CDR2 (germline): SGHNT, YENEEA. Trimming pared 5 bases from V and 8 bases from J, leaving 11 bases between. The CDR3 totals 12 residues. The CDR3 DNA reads TGTGCCAGCAGCCCGCCTGTAGGTACGCAGTATTTT. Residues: CASSPPVGTQYF. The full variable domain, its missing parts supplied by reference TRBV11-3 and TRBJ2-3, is EAGVVQSPRYKIIEKKQPVAFWCNPISGHNTLYWYLQNLGQGPELLIRYENEEAVDDSQLPKDRFSAERLKGVDSTLKIQPAELGDSAVYLCASSPPVGTQYFGPGTRLTVL.

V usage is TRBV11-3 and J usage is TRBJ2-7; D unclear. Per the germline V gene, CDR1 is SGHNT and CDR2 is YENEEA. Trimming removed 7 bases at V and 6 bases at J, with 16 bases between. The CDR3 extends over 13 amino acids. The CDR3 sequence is CASKAPNSSEQYF. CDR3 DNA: TGTGCCAGCAAAGCTCCCAACAGTAGCGAGCAGTACTTC.

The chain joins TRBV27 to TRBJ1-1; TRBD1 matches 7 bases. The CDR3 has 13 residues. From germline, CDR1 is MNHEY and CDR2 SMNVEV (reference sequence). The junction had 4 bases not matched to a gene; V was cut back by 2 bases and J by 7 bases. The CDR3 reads CASSLSQGGEAFF. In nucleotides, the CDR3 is TGTGCCAGCAGTTTAAGCCAGGGGGGTGAAGCTTTCTTT.

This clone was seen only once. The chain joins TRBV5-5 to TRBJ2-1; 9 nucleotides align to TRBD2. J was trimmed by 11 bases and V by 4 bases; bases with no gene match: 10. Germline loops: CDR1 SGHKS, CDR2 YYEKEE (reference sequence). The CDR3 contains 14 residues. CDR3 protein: CASSPSGTALQQFF. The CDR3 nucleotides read TGTGCCAGCAGCCCTAGCGGGACGGCCTTACAGCAGTTCTTC.

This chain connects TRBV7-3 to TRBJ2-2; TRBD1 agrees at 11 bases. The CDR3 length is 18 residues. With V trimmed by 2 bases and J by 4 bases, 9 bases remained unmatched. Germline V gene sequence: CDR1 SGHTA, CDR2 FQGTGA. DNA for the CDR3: TGTGCCAGCAGCTTAGCCGGGACAGGGGGATGGAGCACCGGGGAGCTGTTTTTT. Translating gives CASSLAGTGGWSTGELFF.